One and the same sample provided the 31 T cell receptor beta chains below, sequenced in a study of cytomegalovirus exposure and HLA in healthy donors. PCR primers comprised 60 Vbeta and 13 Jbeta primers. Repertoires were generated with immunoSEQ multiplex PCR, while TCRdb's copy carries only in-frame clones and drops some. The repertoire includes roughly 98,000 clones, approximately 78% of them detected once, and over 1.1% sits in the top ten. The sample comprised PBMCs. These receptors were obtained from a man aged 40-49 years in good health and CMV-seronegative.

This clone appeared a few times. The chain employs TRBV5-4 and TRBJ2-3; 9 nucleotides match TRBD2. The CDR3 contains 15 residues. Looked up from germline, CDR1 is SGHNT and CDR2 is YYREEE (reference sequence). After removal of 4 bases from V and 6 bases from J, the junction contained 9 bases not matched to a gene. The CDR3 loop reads CASSRASGVGDTQYF. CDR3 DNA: TGTGCCAGCAGCCGCGCTAGCGGGGTAGGCGATACGCAGTATTTT.

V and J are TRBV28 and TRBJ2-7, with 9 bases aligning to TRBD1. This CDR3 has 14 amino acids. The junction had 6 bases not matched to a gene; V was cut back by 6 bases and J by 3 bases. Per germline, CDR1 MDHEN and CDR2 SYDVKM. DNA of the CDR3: TGTGCCAGCAGCCCAGGGGACAGGGACTACGAGCAGTACTTC. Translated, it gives CASSPGDRDYEQYF.

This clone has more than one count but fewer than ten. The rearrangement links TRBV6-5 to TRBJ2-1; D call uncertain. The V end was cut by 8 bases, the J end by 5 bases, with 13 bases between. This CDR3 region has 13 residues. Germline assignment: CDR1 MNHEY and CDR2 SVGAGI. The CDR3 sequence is CASAYTENNEQFF. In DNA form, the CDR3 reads TGTGCCAGCGCCTATACAGAAAACAATGAGCAGTTCTTC.

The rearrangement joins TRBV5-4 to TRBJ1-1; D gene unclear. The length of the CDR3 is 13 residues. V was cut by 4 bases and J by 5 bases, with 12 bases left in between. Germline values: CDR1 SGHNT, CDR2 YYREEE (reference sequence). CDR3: CASSLGAHTEAFF. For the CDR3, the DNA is TGTGCCAGCAGCCTGGGCGCGCATACTGAAGCTTTCTTT.

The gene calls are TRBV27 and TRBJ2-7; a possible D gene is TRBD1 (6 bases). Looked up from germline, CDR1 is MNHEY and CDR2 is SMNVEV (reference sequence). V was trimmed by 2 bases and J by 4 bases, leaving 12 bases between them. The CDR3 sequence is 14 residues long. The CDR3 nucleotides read TGTGCCAGCAGTTTAGGCAGGGGAGTGTACGAGCAGTACTTC. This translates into CASSLGRGVYEQYF.

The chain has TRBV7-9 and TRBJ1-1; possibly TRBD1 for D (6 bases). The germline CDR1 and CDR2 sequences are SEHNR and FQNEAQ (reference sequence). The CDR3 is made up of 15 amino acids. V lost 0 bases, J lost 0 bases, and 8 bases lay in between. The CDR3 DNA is TGTGCCAGCAGCTTAGCGCAGGGGATGAACACTGAAGCTTTCTTT. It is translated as CASSLAQGMNTEAFF.

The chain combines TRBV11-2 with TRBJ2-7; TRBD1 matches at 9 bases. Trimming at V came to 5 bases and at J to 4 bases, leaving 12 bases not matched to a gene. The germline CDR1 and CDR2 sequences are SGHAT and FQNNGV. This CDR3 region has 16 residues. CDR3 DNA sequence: TGTGCCAGCAGCCAGCACATACAGGGGGCAGGTTACGAGCAGTACTTC. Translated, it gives CASSQHIQGAGYEQYF. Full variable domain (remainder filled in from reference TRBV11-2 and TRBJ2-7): EAGVAQSPRYKIIEKRQSVAFWCNPISGHATLYWYQQILGQGPKLLIQFQNNGVVDDSQLPKDRFSAERLKGVDSTLKIQPAKLEDSAVYLCASSQHIQGAGYEQYFGPGTRLTVT.

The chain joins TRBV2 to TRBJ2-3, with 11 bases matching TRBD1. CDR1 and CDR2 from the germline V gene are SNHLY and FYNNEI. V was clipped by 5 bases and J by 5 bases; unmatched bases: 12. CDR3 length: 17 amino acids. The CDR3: CASSFHLDRGLEDTQYF. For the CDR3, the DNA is TGTGCCAGCAGTTTCCACCTGGACAGGGGGCTAGAAGATACGCAGTATTTT.

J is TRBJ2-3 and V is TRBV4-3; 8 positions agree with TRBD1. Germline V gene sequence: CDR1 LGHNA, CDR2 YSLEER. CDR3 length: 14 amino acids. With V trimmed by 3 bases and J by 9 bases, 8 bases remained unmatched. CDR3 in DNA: TGCGCCAGCAGCCAGATAGGACAGGGTCCGACGCAGTATTTT. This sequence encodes CASSQIGQGPTQYF.

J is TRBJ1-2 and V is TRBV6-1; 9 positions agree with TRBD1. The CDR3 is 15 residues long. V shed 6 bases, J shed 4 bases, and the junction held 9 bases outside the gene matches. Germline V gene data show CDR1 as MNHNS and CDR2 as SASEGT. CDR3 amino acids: CASRYGTGPFYGYTF. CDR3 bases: TGTGCCAGCAGATACGGGACAGGGCCCTTCTATGGCTACACCTTC.

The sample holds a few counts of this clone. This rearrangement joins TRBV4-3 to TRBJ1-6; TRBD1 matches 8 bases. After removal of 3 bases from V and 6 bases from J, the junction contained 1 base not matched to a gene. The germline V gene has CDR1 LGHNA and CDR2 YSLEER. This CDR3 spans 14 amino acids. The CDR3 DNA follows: TGCGCCAGCAGCCAGGGGACAGGTAATTCACCCCTCCACTTT. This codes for CASSQGTGNSPLHF.

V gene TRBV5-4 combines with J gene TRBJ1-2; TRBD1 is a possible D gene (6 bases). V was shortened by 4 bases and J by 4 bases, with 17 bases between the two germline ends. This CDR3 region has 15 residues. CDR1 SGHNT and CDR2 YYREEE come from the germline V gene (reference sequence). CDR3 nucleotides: TGTGCCAGCAGCCCCATGGGCAGGGGCCCCTATGGCTACACCTTC. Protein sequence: CASSPMGRGPYGYTF.

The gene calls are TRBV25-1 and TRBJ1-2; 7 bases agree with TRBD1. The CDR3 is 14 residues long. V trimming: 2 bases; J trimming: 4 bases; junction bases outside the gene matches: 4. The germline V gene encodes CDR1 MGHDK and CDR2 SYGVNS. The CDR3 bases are TGTGCCAGCAGTGAAGCCGGGACAGCCTATGGCTACACCTTC. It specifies CASSEAGTAYGYTF.

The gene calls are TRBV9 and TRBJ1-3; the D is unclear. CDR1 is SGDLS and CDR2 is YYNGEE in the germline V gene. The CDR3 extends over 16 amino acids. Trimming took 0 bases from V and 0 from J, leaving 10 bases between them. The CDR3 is CASSVDSAGSGNTIYF. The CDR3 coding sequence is TGTGCCAGCAGCGTAGATTCAGCGGGCTCTGGAAACACCATATATTTT.

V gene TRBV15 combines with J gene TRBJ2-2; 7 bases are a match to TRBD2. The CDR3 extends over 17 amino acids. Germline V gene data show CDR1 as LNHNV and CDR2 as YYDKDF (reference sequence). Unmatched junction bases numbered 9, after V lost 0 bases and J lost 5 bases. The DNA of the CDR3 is TGTGCCACCAGCAGAGAGAGCGGGGCCGCCGGAACCGGGGAGCTGTTTTTT. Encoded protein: CATSRESGAAGTGELFF.

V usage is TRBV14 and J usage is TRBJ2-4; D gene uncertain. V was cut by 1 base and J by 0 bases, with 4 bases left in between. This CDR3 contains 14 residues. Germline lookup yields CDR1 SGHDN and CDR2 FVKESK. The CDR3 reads CASSQALAKNIQYF. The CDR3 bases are TGTGCCAGCAGCCAAGCCTTAGCCAAAAACATTCAGTACTTC.

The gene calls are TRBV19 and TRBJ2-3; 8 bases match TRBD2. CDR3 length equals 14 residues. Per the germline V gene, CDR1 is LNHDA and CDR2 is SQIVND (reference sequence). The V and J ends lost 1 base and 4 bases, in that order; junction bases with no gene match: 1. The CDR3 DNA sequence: TGTGCCAGTAGTATAGGGACTAGCCCAGATACGCAGTATTTT. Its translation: CASSIGTSPDTQYF.

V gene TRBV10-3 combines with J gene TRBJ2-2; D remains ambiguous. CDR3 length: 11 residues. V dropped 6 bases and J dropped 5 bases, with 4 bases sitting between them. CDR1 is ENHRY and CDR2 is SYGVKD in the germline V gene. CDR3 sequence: CAISQTGELFF. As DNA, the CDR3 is TGTGCCATCAGCCAAACCGGGGAGCTGTTTTTT.

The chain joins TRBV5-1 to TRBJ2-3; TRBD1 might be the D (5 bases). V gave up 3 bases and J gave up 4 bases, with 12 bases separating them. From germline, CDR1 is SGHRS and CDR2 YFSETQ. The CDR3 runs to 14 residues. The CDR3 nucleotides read TGCGCCAGCAGCTCGTCGACAGTTTCAGATACGCAGTATTTT. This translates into CASSSSTVSDTQYF.

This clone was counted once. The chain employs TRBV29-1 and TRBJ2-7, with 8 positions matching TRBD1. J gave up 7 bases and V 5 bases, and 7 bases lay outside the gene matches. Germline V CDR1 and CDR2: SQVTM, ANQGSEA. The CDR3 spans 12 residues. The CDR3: CSVTGTGREQYF. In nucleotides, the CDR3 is TGCAGCGTTACCGGGACAGGTCGGGAGCAGTACTTC.

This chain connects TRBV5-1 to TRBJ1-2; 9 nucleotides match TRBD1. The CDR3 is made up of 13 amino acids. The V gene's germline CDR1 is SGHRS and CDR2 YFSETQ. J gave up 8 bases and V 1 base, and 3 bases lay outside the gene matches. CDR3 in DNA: TGCGCCAGCAGCTTGACAGGGGGCGGGGGCTACACCTTC. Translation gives CASSLTGGGGYTF.

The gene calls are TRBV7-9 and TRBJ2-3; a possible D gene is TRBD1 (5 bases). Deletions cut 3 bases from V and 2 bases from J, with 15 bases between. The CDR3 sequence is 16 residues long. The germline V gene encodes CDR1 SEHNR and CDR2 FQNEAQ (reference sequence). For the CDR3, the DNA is TGTGCCAGCAGCTTCCAGGGCAGGGTTAACACAGATACGCAGTATTTT. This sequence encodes CASSFQGRVNTDTQYF.

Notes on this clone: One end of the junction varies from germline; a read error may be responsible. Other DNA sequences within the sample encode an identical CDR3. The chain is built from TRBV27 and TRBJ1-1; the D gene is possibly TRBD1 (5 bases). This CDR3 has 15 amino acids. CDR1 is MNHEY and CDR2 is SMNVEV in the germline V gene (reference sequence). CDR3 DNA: TGTGCCAGCAGTTTATATCAGGGAGGGAACACCGAAGCTTTCTTT. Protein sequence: CASSLYQGGNTEAFF.

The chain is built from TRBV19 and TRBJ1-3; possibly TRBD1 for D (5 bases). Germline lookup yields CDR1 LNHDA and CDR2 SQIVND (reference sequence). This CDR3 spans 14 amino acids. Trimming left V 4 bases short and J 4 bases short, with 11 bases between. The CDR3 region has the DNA TGTGCCAGTAGTACGTCAGGGCCAGGAAACACCATATATTTT. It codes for CASSTSGPGNTIYF.

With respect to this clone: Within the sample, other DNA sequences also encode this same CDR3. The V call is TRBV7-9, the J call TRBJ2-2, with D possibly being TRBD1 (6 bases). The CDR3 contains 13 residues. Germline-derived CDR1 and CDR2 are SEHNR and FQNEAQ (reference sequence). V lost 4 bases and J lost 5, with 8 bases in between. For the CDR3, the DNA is TGTGCCAGCAGCTCACAGGGAACCGGGGAGCTGTTTTTT. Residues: CASSSQGTGELFF. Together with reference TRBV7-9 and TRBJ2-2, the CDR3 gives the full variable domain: DTGVSQNPRHKITKRGQNVTFRCDPISEHNRLYWYRQTLGQGPEFLTYFQNEAQLEKSRLLSDRFSAERPKGSFSTLEIQRTEQGDSAMYLCASSSQGTGELFFGEGSRLTVL.

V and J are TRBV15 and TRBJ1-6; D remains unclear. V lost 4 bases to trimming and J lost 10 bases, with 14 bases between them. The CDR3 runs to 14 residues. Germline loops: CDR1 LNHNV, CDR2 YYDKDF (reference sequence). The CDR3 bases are TGTGCCACCAGCATCAAACGTACCGAGTCACCCCTCCACTTT. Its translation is CATSIKRTESPLHF.

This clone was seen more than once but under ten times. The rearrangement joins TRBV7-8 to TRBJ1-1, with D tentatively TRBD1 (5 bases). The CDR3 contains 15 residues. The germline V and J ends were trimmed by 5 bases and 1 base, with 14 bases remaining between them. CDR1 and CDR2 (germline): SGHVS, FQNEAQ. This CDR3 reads CASSNRDFSNTEAFF. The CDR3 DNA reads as TGTGCCAGCAGCAACCGGGACTTTTCGAACACTGAAGCTTTCTTT. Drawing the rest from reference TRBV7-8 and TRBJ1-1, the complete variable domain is GAGVSQSPRYKVAKRGQDVALRCDPISGHVSLFWYQQALGQGPEFLTYFQNEAQLDKSGLPSDRFFAERPEGSVSTLKIQRTQQEDSAVYLCASSNRDFSNTEAFFGQGTRLTVV.

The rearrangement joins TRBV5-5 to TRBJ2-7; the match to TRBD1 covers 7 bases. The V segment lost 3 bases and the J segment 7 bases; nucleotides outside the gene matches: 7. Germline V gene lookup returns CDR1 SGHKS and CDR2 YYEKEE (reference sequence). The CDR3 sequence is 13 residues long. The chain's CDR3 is CASSSTGPGEQYF. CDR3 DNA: TGTGCCAGCAGCTCGACAGGGCCAGGTGAGCAGTACTTC. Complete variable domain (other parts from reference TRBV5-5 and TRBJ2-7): DAGVTQSPTHLIKTRGQQVTLRCSPISGHKSVSWYQQVLGQGPQFIFQYYEKEERGRGNFPDRFSARQFPNYSSELNVNALLLGDSALYLCASSSTGPGEQYFGPGTRLTVT.

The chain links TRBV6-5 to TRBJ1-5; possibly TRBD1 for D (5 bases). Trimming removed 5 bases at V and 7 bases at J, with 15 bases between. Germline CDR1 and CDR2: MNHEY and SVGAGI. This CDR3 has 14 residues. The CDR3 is CASSLEPGVQPQHF. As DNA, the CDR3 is TGTGCCAGCAGTCTGGAACCGGGGGTGCAGCCCCAGCATTTT.

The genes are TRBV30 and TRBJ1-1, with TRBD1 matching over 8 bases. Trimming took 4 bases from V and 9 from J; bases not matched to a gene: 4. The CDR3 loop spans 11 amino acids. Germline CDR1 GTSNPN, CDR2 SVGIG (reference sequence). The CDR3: CAWTDRGKAFF. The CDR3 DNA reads TGTGCCTGGACCGACAGGGGTAAAGCTTTCTTT. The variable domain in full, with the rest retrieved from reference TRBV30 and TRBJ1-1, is SQTIHQWPATLVQPVGSPLSLECTVEGTSNPNLYWYRQAAGRGLQLLFYSVGIGQISSEVPQNLSASRPQDRQFILSSKKLLLSDSGFYLCAWTDRGKAFFGQGTRLTVV.

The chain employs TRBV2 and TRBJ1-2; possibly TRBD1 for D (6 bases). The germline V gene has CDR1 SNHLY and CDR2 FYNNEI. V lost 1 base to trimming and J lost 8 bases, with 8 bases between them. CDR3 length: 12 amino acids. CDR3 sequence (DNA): TGTGCCAGCAGTGAAGATACAGGGGGCTACACCTTC. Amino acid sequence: CASSEDTGGYTF. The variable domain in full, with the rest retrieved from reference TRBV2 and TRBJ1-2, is EPEVTQTPSHQVTQMGQEVILRCVPISNHLYFYWYRQILGQKVEFLVSFYNNEISEKSEIFDDQFSVERPDGSNFTLKIRSTKLEDSAMYFCASSEDTGGYTFGSGTRLTVV.